This T cell receptor (beta chain) was sequenced during a study of T cells after yellow fever vaccination. As for the study in general: Fractions with few cells were prepared using SMART-Seq v4 Ultra Low Input. The study's findings and limits: Researchers noted that a small share of clonotypes showed up in both CD4 and CD8 compartments.

CDR1 is MNHEY and CDR2 is SMNVEV in the germline V gene (reference sequence). With 9 bases removed from V and 0 bases from J, the gap between germline ends came to 14 bases. CDR3 length: 14 amino acids. There are a few counts of this clonotype. Antigen specificity is unknown. 5'RACE template switching generated TCR cDNA, adding a universal primer site and UMIs. One entry per CDR3 protein results from TCRdb running MiXCR on the 5' RACE reads. The table lists about 500,000 distinct CDR3 sequences, less than 20% of them singletons. The chain carries TRBV27 and TRBJ1-2, with D hard to call. Sequencing used PBMCs, obtained around 5 days after the first yellow fever vaccination. This clonotype was obtained from a man aged 18 to 30 who received the YFV17D yellow fever vaccine. CDR3: CASSISWANYGYTF. CDR3 in DNA: TGTGCCAGTTCCATCAGTTGGGCTAACTATGGCTACACCTTC.